This section outlines one TCR beta chain sequence together with its context. The antigen this receptor binds is unknown. No base qualities exist here, and no much larger clone lies one base off it. The immunoSEQ Assay, a bias-controlled multiplex PCR, was used to amplify TCRbeta CDR3 regions from genomic DNA. As for the authors' bioinformatics: Nucleated cell counts per sample were estimated from amplification of reference gene primers within the assay. Sequence reads were collapsed and filtered to measure the absolute abundance of every unique TCRbeta CDR3 rearrangement. For each sample, productive Simpson clonality was calculated as the square root of Simpson's diversity index across productive rearrangements. TCRdb carries this immuneACCESS record with in-frame sequences only. Its versions omit some clonotypes, under half of them owing to an unresolved V gene in the studies checked, with the rest unexplained. That table furnishes V, J and clone size, whereas the DNA furnished D and trimming. Here the sample has under 400,000 clones; approximately 89% occur a single time. The top ten constitute roughly 3.9% of the sample.

One collaborating source in Seattle enrolled patients while the patients were actively infected and followed the patients over time throughout the course of disease. Whole blood was collected in K2EDTA tubes by collaborating institutions according to the institutions' own protocols. Collaborator samples were shipped for TCRbeta analysis as frozen whole blood, isolated PBMCs, or DNA extracted from either sample type. According to the germline V gene, CDR1 reads SGHVS and CDR2 reads FQNEAQ. The junction shows trimming of 6 bases on V and 1 base on J, and the gene matches do not reach 8 bases of it. Its CDR3 holds 15 amino acids, cysteine through phenylalanine. Just CDR3 DNA is preserved here, 45 bases in frame from base 1. The sample originates from a study of blood T cell repertoires in COVID-19 (dated by TCRdb to 2019 to 2021). Concerning the study at large: Collaborator samples came from the United States, Italy and Spain and covered acute and convalescent phases of COVID-19. Where available, HLA class I and class II types were taken from metadata supplied by the sample provider and were not determined by assay-based typing. The sample metadata nearly always contained a de-identified subject ID, COVID-19 status, age in years and sex. The material from the prospective study consisted of cDNA or gDNA derived from T cells, B-cell-depleted T cells, or PBMCs. Deeply sampled blood TCRbeta repertoires from subjects exposed to, actively infected with, or recovered from COVID-19 were included in the dataset. The samples were drawn from the first 160 participants of the ongoing ImmuneRACE study and from 1,200 or so subjects provided by 6 global collaborators. The repertoires were released in a freely available public database intended as a resource for research on the immune response to SARS-CoV-2.

Broad study findings and their caveats: The amount of clinical and demographic metadata varied by source and participant and was provided uncurated.

The TCR sequence derives from a woman aged 55-69 years with COVID-19, enrolled during active disease. Recombination joined TRBV7-8 with TRBJ2-5, and TRBD1 aligns with 7 junction nucleotides. The sequenced sample was peripheral blood. The nucleotide sequence reads TGTGCCAGCAGTTTACTACAGGGGTCCCAAGAGACCCAGTACTTC. Its translation is CASSLLQGSQETQYF.